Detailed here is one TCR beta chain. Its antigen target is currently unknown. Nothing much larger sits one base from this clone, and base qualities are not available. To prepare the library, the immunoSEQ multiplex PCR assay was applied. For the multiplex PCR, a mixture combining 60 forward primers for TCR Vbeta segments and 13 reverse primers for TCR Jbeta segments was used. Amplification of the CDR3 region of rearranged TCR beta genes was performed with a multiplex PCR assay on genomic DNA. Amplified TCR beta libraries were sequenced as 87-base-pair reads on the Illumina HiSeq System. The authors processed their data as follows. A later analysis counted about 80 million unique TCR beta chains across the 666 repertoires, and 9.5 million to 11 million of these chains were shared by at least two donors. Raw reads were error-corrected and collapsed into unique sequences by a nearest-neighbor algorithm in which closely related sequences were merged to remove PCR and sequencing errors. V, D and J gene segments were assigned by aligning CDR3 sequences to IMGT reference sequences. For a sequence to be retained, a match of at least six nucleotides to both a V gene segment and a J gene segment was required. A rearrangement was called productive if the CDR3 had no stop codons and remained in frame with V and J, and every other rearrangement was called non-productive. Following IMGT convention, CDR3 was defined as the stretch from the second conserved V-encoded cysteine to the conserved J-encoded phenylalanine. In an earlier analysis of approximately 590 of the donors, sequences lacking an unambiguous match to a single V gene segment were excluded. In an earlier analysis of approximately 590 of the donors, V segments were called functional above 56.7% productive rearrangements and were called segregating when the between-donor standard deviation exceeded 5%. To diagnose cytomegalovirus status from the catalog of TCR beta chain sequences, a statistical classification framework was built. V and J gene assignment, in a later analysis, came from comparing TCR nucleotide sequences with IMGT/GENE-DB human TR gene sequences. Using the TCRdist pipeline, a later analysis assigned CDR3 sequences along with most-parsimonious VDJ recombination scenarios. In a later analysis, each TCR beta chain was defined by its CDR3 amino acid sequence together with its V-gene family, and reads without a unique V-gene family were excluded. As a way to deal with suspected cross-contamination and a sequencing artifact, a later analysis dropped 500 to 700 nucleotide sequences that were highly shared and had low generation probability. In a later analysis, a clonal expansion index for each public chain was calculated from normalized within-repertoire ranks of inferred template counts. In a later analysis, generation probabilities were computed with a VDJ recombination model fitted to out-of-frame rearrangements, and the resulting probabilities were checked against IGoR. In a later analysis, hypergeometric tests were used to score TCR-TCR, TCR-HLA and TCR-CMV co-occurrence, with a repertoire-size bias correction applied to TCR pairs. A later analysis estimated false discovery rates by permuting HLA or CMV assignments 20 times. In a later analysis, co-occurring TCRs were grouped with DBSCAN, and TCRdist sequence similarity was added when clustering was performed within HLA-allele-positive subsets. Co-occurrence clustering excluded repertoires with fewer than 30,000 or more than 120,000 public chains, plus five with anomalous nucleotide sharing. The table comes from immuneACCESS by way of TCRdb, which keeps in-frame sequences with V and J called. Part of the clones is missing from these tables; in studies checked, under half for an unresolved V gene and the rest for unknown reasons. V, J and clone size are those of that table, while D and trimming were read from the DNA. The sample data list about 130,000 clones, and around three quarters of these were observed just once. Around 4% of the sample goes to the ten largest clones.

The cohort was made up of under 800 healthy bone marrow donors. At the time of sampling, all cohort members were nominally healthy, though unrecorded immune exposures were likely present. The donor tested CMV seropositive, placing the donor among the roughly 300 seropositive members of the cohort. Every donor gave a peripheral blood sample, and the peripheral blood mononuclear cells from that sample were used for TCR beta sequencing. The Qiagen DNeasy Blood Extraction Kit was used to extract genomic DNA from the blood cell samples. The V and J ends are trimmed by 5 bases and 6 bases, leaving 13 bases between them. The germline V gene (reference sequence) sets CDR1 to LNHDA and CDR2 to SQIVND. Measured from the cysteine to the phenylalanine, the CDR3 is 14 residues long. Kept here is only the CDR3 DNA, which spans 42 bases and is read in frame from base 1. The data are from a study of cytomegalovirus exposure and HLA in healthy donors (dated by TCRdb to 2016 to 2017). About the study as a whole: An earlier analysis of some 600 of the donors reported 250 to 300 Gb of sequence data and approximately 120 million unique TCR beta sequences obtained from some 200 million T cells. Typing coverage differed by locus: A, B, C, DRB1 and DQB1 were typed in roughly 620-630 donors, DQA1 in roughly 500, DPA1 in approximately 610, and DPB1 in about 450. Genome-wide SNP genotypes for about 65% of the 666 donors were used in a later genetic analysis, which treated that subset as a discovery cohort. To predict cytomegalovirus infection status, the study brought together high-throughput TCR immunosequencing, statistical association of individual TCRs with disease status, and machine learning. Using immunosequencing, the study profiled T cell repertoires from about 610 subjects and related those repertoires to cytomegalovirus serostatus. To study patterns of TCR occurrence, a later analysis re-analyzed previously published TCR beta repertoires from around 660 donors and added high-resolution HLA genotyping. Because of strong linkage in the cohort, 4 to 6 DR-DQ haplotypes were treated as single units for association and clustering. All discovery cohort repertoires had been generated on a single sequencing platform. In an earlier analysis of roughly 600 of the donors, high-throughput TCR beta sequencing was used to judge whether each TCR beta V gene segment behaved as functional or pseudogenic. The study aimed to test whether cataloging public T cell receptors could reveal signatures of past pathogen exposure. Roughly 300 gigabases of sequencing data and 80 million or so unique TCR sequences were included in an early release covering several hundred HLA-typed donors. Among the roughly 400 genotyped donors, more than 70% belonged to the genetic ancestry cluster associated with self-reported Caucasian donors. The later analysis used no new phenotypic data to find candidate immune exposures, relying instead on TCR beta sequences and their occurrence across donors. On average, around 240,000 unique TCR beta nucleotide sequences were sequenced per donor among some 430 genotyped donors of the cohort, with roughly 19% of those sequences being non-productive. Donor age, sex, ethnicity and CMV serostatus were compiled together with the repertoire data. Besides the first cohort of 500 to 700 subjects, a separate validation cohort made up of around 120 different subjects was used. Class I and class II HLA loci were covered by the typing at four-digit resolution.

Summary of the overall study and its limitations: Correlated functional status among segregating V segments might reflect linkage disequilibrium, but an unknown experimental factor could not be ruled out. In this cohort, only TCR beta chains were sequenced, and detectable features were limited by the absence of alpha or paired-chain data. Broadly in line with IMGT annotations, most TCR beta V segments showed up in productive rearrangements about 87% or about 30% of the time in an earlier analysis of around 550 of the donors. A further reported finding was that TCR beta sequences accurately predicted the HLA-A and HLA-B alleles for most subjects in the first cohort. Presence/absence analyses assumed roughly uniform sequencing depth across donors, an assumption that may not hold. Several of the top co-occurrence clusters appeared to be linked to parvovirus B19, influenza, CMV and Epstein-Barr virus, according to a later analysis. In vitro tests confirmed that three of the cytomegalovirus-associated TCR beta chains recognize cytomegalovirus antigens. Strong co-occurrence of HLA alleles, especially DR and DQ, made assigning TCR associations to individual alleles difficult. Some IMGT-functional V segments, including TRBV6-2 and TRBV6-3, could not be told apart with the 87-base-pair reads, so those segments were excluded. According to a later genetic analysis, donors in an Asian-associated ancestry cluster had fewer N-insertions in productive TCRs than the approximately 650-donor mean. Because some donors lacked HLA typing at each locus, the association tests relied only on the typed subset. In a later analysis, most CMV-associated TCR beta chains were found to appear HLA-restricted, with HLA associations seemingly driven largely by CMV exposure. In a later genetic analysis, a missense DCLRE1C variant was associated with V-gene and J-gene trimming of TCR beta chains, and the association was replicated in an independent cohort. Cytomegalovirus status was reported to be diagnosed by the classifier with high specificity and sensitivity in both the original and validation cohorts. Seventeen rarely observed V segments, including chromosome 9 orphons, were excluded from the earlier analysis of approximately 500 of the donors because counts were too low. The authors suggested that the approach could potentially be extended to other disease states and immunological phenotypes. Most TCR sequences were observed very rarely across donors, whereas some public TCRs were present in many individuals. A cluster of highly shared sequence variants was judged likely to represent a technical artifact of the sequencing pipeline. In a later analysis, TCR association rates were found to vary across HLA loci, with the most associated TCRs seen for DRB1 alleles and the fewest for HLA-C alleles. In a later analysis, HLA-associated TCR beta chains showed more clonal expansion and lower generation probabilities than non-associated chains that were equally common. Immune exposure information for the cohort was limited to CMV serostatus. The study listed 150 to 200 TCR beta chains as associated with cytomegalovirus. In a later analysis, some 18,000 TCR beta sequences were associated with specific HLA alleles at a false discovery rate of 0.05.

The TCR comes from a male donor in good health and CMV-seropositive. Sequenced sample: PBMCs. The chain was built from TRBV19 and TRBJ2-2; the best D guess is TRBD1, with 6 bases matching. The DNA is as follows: TGTGCCAGTAGTTCCAACAGGGACCCCGGGGAGCTGTTTTTT. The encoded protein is CASSSNRDPGELFF.